These T cell receptor beta chains were read from a single sample in a study of blood T cell repertoires in COVID-19. Profiling relied on immunoSEQ multiplex PCR, and the TCRdb table lists in-frame clones only, not all of them. The data hold about 52,000 clones, with around 86% observed a single time. Sequenced input: peripheral blood. The receptor set was obtained from a man aged 65 to 79 with active COVID-19. The CDR3 runs from the conserved cysteine through the conserved F or W. Each record gives: CDR3 protein, CDR3 DNA, V gene, D gene, J gene, clone size. D genes are given only for firm matches. Size is omitted from some rows. Given values are once, few, many or a class for expanded clones.

CDR3: CASSPRTRDQETQYF; DNA: TGTGCCAGCAGCCCGCGAACCCGGGACCAAGAGACCCAGTACTTC; V: TRBV11-2; D: NA; J: TRBJ2-5; size: NA
CDR3: CASSQAPAPTGENTGELFF; DNA: TGCGCCAGCAGCCAAGCTCCAGCCCCGACAGGGGAGAACACCGGGGAGCTGTTTTTT; V: TRBV4-3; D: TRBD1; J: TRBJ2-2; size: NA
CDR3: CASSKTGTGTF; DNA: TGTGCCAGCAGTAAGACCGGGACAGGAACGTTC; V: TRBV28; D: TRBD1; J: TRBJ2-7; size: NA
CDR3: CASKTLAGQETQYF; DNA: TGTGCCAGCAAGACACTAGCGGGGCAAGAGACCCAGTACTTC; V: TRBV6-5; D: TRBD2; J: TRBJ2-5; size: NA
CDR3: CASSPSTGLISSPLHF; DNA: TGTGCCAGCTCACCCTCGACAGGGTTAATTAGTTCACCCCTCCACTTT; V: TRBV18; D: TRBD1; J: TRBJ1-6; size: NA
CDR3: CASSLPGQPQHF; DNA: TGTGCCAGCAGCCTGCCCGGTCAGCCCCAGCATTTT; V: TRBV14; D: NA; J: TRBJ1-5; size: NA
CDR3: CASSLEGGRSRYEQYF; DNA: TGCGCCAGCAGCTTGGAGGGCGGGAGGTCGCGCTACGAGCAGTACTTC; V: TRBV5-1; D: TRBD2; J: TRBJ2-7; size: NA
CDR3: CASSRRDSNQPQHF; DNA: TGTGCCAGCAGTCGCAGGGATAGCAATCAGCCCCAGCATTTT; V: TRBV5-6; D: NA; J: TRBJ1-5; size: NA
CDR3: CASSPGLAGGFYNEQFF; DNA: TGCGCCAGCAGCCCCGGACTAGCGGGGGGCTTTTACAATGAGCAGTTCTTC; V: TRBV5-1; D: TRBD2; J: TRBJ2-1; size: NA
CDR3: CASSEEHPGTNPYEQYF; DNA: TGTGCCAGCAGCGAAGAACATCCCGGGACAAACCCCTACGAGCAGTACTTC; V: TRBV4-2; D: NA; J: TRBJ2-7; size: NA
CDR3: CATSIDGVEAFF; DNA: TGTGCCACCAGCATTGATGGAGTTGAAGCTTTCTTT; V: TRBV15; D: NA; J: TRBJ1-1; size: NA
CDR3: CASSVGLAAYNEQFF; DNA: TGTGCCAGCAGTGTGGGACTAGCGGCCTACAATGAGCAGTTCTTC; V: TRBV2; D: TRBD2; J: TRBJ2-1; size: NA
CDR3: CASSSLGGGNEKLFF; DNA: TGTGCCAGTAGTTCTCTAGGAGGCGGTAATGAAAAACTGTTTTTT; V: TRBV19; D: NA; J: TRBJ1-4; size: NA
CDR3: CASSQDRLAGGLSETQYF; DNA: TGTGCCAGCAGCCAAGATCGCCTAGCGGGGGGGCTCTCCGAGACCCAGTACTTC; V: TRBV14; D: TRBD2; J: TRBJ2-5; size: NA
CDR3: CASSLFSGGPRAGELFF; DNA: TGTGCCAGTAGTCTTTTTAGCGGGGGGCCTCGGGCCGGGGAGCTGTTTTTT; V: TRBV19; D: TRBD2; J: TRBJ2-2; size: NA
CDR3: CATSDDLGFSYNEQFF; DNA: TGTGCCACCAGTGATGACCTAGGCTTTTCCTACAATGAGCAGTTCTTC; V: TRBV24-1; D: NA; J: TRBJ2-1; size: NA
CDR3: CATRGGDTYEQYF; DNA: TGTGCCACCCGAGGGGGGGACACCTACGAGCAGTACTTC; V: TRBV10-3; D: NA; J: TRBJ2-7; size: few
CDR3: CASSPLSGEFTDTQYF; DNA: TGTGCCAGCTCACCACTCTCAGGGGAATTTACAGATACGCAGTATTTT; V: TRBV18; D: NA; J: TRBJ2-3; size: NA
CDR3: CASSVGDRGYEQYF; DNA: TGTGCCAGCAGCGTAGGGGACAGGGGCTACGAGCAGTACTTC; V: TRBV9; D: TRBD1; J: TRBJ2-7; size: once
CDR3: CASSFSQNQPQHF; DNA: TGTGCCAGCAGCTTTAGCCAGAATCAGCCCCAGCATTTT; V: TRBV7-2; D: NA; J: TRBJ1-5; size: NA
CDR3: CASSQLAGGRSEQFF; DNA: TGTGCCAGTAGTCAACTAGCGGGGGGGCGGAGTGAGCAGTTCTTC; V: TRBV19; D: TRBD2; J: TRBJ2-1; size: NA
CDR3: CATSDLANTRGTDTQYF; DNA: TGTGCCACCAGTGATTTGGCTAATACCCGGGGGACAGATACGCAGTATTTT; V: TRBV24-1; D: NA; J: TRBJ2-3; size: once
CDR3: CASSVGAGPADTQYF; DNA: TGTGCCAGCAGCGTAGGGGCGGGGCCTGCAGATACGCAGTATTTT; V: TRBV9; D: NA; J: TRBJ2-3; size: few
CDR3: CASSLQGGGTEAFF; DNA: TGTGCCAGCAGCTTACAGGGAGGGGGCACTGAAGCTTTCTTT; V: TRBV7-2; D: NA; J: TRBJ1-1; size: NA
CDR3: CASSFSTSGGAYNEQFF; DNA: TGCGCCAGCAGCTTCTCGACTAGCGGGGGAGCCTACAATGAGCAGTTCTTC; V: TRBV5-1; D: TRBD2; J: TRBJ2-1; size: NA
CDR3: CASSLMGANTEAFF; DNA: TGTGCCAGCAGTTTAATGGGGGCGAACACTGAAGCTTTCTTT; V: TRBV28; D: NA; J: TRBJ1-1; size: NA
CDR3: CASSSRGGTETQYF; DNA: TGTGCCAGCAGTTCTCGGGGGGGCACGGAGACCCAGTACTTC; V: TRBV6-5; D: TRBD2; J: TRBJ2-5; size: NA
CDR3: CASSSSSGQGFLPLHF; DNA: TGTGCCAGCAGTTCATCTTCGGGACAGGGGTTTTTACCCCTCCACTTT; V: TRBV28; D: TRBD1; J: TRBJ1-6; size: NA
CDR3: CSARTGQGPGEQYF; DNA: TGCAGCGCCAGGACGGGACAGGGGCCGGGGGAGCAGTACTTC; V: TRBV29-1; D: TRBD1; J: TRBJ2-7; size: NA
CDR3: CAISAGSGNTIYF; DNA: TGTGCCATCAGTGCAGGGTCCGGAAACACCATATATTTT; V: TRBV10-3; D: NA; J: TRBJ1-3; size: few
CDR3: CATSRDEDNYNSPLHF; DNA: TGTGCCACCAGCAGAGATGAGGATAACTATAATTCACCCCTCCACTTT; V: TRBV15; D: NA; J: TRBJ1-6; size: once
CDR3: CASSLAGIHDTEAFF; DNA: TGCGCCAGCAGCTTGGCCGGGATTCATGACACTGAAGCTTTCTTT; V: TRBV5-1; D: NA; J: TRBJ1-1; size: NA
CDR3: CASSADRVNSPLHF; DNA: TGTGCCAGCAGCGCCGACAGGGTTAATTCACCCCTCCACTTT; V: TRBV9; D: TRBD1; J: TRBJ1-6; size: NA
CDR3: CASSHPGGSIQYF; DNA: TGCGCCAGCAGCCACCCAGGGGGTAGCATTCAGTACTTC; V: TRBV4-1; D: TRBD1; J: TRBJ2-4; size: NA
CDR3: CASSSRETYNEKLFF; DNA: TGTGCCAGTAGTAGTCGGGAGACGTACAATGAAAAACTGTTTTTT; V: TRBV19; D: NA; J: TRBJ1-4; size: NA
CDR3: CASSQGMNTEAFF; DNA: TGTGCCAGCAGTCAGGGGATGAACACTGAAGCTTTCTTT; V: TRBV2; D: NA; J: TRBJ1-1; size: NA
CDR3: CASSYLSAAYNEQFF; DNA: TGTGCCAGCAGTTACTTATCAGCGGCGTACAATGAGCAGTTCTTC; V: TRBV6-2/TRBV6-3; D: NA; J: TRBJ2-1; size: NA
CDR3: CASSSRQGGYTF; DNA: TGTGCCAGCAGCTCCAGACAGGGAGGCTACACCTTC; V: TRBV9; D: TRBD1; J: TRBJ1-2; size: NA
CDR3: CATSKPGQGVNEQFF; DNA: TGTGCCACCAGCAAACCGGGACAGGGCGTCAATGAGCAGTTCTTC; V: TRBV15; D: TRBD1; J: TRBJ2-1; size: NA
CDR3: CASSQGTSGGLNEQFF; DNA: TGTGCCAGCTCACAAGGGACTAGCGGGGGGCTGAATGAGCAGTTCTTC; V: TRBV18; D: TRBD2; J: TRBJ2-1; size: NA
CDR3: CASSYPPVFEAFF; DNA: TGTGCCAGCAGTTATCCCCCCGTCTTTGAAGCTTTCTTT; V: TRBV6-2/TRBV6-3; D: NA; J: TRBJ1-1; size: NA
CDR3: CASSQDGSLELFF; DNA: TGCGCCAGCAGCCAAGATGGCTCGCTGGAACTGTTTTTT; V: TRBV4-3; D: NA; J: TRBJ1-4; size: NA